The present TCR beta chain was sequenced within a study of graft-versus-host responses after intestinal transplantation. The data were produced by immunoSEQ multiplex PCR, yet TCRdb's version contains in-frame clones alone and is incomplete. The sample includes 9,000 to 13,000 clones, under 40% of them seen just once. This clone was seen more than once but under ten times. From germline, CDR1 is MDHEN and CDR2 SYDVKM. V gave up 7 bases and J gave up 5 bases; unmatched junction bases: 6. The CDR3 consists of 14 residues. Sequencing used alloreactive CD4+ T cells from a mixed lymphocyte reaction culture, obtained before transplantation. Subset reported: CFSE-low proliferating T cells sorted from approximately 6-day pre-transplant mixed lymphocyte reaction (GvH or HvG direction). This sequence originates from a human patient who was an organ donor for intestinal transplantation. The V call is TRBV28, the J call TRBJ1-5, with TRBD1 identical over 9 bases. The DNA for the CDR3 is TGTGCCAGCACAGGGGGACAGGGATATCAGCCCCAGCATTTT. Protein: CASTGGQGYQPQHF.